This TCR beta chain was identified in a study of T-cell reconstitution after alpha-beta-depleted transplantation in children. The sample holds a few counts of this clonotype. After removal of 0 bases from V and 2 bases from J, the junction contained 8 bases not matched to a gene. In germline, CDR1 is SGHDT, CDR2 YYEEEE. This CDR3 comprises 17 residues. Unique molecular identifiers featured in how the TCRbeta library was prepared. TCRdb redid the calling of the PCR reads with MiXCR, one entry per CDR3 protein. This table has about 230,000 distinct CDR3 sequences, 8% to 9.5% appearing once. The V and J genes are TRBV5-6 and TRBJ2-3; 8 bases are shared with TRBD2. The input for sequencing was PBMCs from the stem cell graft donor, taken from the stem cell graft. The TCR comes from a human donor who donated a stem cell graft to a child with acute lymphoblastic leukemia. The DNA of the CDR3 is TGTGCCAGCAGCTTGGTGGGGCGGGGGGCACTCACAGATACGCAGTATTTT. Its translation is CASSLVGRGALTDTQYF.